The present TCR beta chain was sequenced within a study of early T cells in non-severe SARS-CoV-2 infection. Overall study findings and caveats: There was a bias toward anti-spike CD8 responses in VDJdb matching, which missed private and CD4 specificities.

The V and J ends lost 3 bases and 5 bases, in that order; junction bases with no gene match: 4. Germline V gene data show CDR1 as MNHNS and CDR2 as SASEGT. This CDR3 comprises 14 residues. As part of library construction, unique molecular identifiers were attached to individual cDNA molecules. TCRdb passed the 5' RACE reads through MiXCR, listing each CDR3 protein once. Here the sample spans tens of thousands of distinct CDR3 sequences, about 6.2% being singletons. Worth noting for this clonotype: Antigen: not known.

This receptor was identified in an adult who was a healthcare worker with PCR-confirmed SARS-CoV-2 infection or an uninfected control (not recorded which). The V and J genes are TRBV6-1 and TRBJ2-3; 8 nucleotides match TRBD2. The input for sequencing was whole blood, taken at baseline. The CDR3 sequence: CASSDSGTIDTQYF. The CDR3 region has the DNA TGTGCCAGCAGTGATAGCGGGACTATAGATACGCAGTATTTT.